This is a list of T cell receptor beta chains from one sample in a study of T cells after yellow fever vaccination. TCRdb re-derived calls from the 5' RACE reads in MiXCR, one entry per CDR3 protein. This table holds 400,000 or so distinct CDR3 sequences, approximately 10% found once. The starting material was PBMCs, obtained on the day of the first yellow fever vaccination. These receptors were taken from a man younger than 35 who received the YFV17D yellow fever vaccine. Each CDR3 is given with its conserved first and last residue. The D gene is left open where the match is weak. Not every row has a clone size; where given, it reads once, few, many or a size class.

TRBJ2-2	TRBV12-3/TRBV12-4	few	NA	CASRKAANTGELFF	TGTGCCAGCAGAAAGGCGGCGAACACCGGGGAGCTGTTTTTT
TRBJ2-3	TRBV19	NA	NA	CASSAGATGSDTQYF	TGTGCCAGTAGCGCGGGGGCTACCGGTTCGGATACGCAGTATTTT
TRBJ2-3	TRBV4-3	few	NA	CASSQGSAGDTQYF	TGCGCCAGCAGCCAAGGATCCGCTGGAGATACGCAGTATTTT
TRBJ2-7	TRBV11-2	NA	TRBD1	CASSEDRGLYEQYF	TGTGCCAGCAGCGAGGACAGGGGGTTGTACGAGCAGTACTTC
TRBJ1-6	TRBV28	few	TRBD1	CASSYQRPGQRSGYSYNSPLHF	TGTGCCAGCAGTTACCAAAGACCGGGACAGAGATCCGGGTACTCCTATAATTCACCCCTCCACTTT
TRBJ2-5	TRBV7-8	many	TRBD1	CASSFDRVGGETQYF	TGTGCCAGCAGCTTTGACAGGGTAGGAGGCGAGACCCAGTACTTC
TRBJ2-5	TRBV5-4	NA	NA	CASSQGGGEETQYF	TGTGCCAGCAGCCAAGGAGGGGGTGAAGAGACCCAGTACTTC
TRBJ2-2	TRBV4-3	NA	NA	CASSQVPGDTGELFF	TGCGCCAGCAGCCAAGTCCCAGGGGACACCGGGGAGCTGTTTTTT
TRBJ1-2	TRBV7-9	few	NA	CASSFGRGGYGYTF	TGTGCCAGCAGCTTCGGCAGGGGTGGCTATGGCTACACCTTC
TRBJ2-7	TRBV7-9	NA	NA	CASSPEEREQYF	TGTGCCAGCAGCCCCGAGGAGCGGGAGCAGTACTTC
TRBJ2-3	TRBV7-6	NA	NA	CASRSASDTQYF	TGTGCCAGCAGGAGCGCGTCCGATACGCAGTATTTT
TRBJ1-3	TRBV27	few	NA	CASSLSLQSGNTIYF	TGTGCCAGCAGTTTATCGTTGCAGTCAGGAAACACCATATATTTT
TRBJ1-1	TRBV5-1	few	NA	CASSLAVLNTEAFF	TGCGCCAGCAGCTTGGCCGTTTTGAACACTGAAGCTTTCTTT
TRBJ2-5	TRBV4-3	few	TRBD2	CASSQDLRGGANQETQYF	TGCGCCAGCAGCCAAGATCTGCGCGGGGGGGCAAACCAAGAGACCCAGTACTTC
TRBJ1-2	TRBV24-1	few	NA	CATSDDSYGYTF	TGTGCCACCAGTGACGACAGCTATGGCTACACCTTC
TRBJ2-3	TRBV20-1	NA	TRBD2	CCASVTSGAGDTQYF	TGCTGTGCTAGTGTTACTAGCGGGGCGGGAGATACGCAGTATTTT
TRBJ2-3	TRBV9	NA	NA	CASSEAPGADTQYF	TGTGCCAGCAGCGAGGCCCCTGGAGCAGATACGCAGTATTTT
TRBJ2-1	TRBV7-8	few	NA	CASRSWDGSYNEQFF	TGTGCCAGCCGCTCCTGGGACGGATCCTACAATGAGCAGTTCTTC
TRBJ2-7	TRBV18	few	NA	CASSPGTVGTYEQYF	TGTGCCAGCTCACCTGGGACTGTGGGTACCTACGAGCAGTACTTC
TRBJ2-7	TRBV3-1	NA	NA	CASSLKDGGYEQYF	TGTGCCAGCAGCCTTAAAGACGGAGGCTACGAGCAGTACTTC
TRBJ2-5	TRBV5-1	NA	NA	CASSLGRTKETQYF	TGCGCCAGCAGCTTGGGGAGGACGAAAGAGACCCAGTACTTC
TRBJ1-1	TRBV4-1	NA	NA	CASSQGPRGTSFF	TGCGCCAGCAGCCAAGGCCCCCGGGGTACGTCTTTCTTT
TRBJ2-3	TRBV12-3/TRBV12-4	few	NA	CASSFLTSTDTQYF	TGTGCCAGCAGCTTTTTGACTAGTACAGATACGCAGTATTTT
TRBJ2-5	TRBV7-9	NA	TRBD1	CASSDTGTAQETQYF	TGTGCCAGCAGCGACACCGGGACAGCTCAAGAGACCCAGTACTTC
TRBJ1-2	TRBV12-3/TRBV12-4	NA	NA	CASRDQGTPFYGYTF	TGTGCCAGCAGGGATCAGGGCACCCCGTTCTATGGCTACACCTTC
TRBJ2-5	TRBV7-2	NA	NA	CASSYSHMQETQYF	TGTGCCAGCAGCTACAGTCACATGCAAGAGACCCAGTACTTC
TRBJ1-6	TRBV10-3	NA	NA	CAISDSRTSDRHF	TGTGCCATATCCGACTCCCGGACTTCCGACCGCCACTTT
TRBJ2-5	TRBV5-1	few	TRBD2	CASSGGTSGGPETQYF	TGCGCCAGCAGCGGAGGGACTAGCGGGGGTCCAGAGACCCAGTACTTC
TRBJ2-5	TRBV19	few	TRBD1	CASKGTGATGETQYF	TGTGCCAGTAAGGGGACAGGGGCTACCGGAGAGACCCAGTACTTC